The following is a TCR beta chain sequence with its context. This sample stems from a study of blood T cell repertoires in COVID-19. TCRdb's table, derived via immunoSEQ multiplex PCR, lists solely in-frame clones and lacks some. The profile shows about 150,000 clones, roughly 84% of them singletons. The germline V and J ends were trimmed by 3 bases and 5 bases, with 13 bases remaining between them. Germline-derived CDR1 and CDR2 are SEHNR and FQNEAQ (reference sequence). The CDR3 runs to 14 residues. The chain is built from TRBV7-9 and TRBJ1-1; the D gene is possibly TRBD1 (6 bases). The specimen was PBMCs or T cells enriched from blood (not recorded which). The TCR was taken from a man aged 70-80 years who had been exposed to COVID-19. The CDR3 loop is CASSLEGGGTEAFF. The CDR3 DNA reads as TGTGCCAGCAGCTTGGAAGGGGGTGGGACTGAAGCTTTCTTT.